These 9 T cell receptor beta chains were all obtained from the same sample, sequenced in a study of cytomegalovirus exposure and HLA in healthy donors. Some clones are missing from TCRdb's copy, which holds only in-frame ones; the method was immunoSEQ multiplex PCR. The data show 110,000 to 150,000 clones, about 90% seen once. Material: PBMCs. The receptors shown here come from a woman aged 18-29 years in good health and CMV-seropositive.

The CDR3 reads CSVEITGASTDTQYF. The CDR3 DNA reads as TGCAGCGTTGAGATTACAGGGGCCAGCACAGATACGCAGTATTTT. V gene TRBV29-1 combines with J gene TRBJ2-3; 7 bases are a match to TRBD1. The CDR3 covers 15 residues. V trimming: 3 bases; J trimming: 0 bases; junction bases outside the gene matches: 6. The germline CDR1 and CDR2 sequences are SQVTM and ANQGSEA.

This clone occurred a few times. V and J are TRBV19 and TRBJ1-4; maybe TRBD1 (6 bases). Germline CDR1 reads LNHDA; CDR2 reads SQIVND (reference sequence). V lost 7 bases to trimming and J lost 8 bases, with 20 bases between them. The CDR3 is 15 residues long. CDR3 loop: CASTPRQANLEKLFF. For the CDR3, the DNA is TGTGCCAGTACCCCCAGACAGGCAAATCTCGAAAAACTGTTTTTT.

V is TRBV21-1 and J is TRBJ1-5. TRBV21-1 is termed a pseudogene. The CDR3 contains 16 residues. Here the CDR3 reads CASSKKGGPGLPPQHF. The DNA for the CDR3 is TGTGCCAGCAGCAAAAAGGGAGGACCAGGCCTTCCGCCCCAGCATTTT.

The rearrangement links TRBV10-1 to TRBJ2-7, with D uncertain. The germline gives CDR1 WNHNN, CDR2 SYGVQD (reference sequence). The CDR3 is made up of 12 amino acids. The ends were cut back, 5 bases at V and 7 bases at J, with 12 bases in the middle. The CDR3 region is CASSRQAGEQYF. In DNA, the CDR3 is TGCGCCAGCAGTAGGCAAGCCGGGGAGCAGTACTTC.

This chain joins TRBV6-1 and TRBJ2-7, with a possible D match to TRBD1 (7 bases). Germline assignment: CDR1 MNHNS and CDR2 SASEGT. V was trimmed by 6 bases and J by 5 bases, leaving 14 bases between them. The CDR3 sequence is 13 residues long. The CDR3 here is CASSAGQINEQYF. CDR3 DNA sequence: TGTGCCAGCAGCGCGGGACAGATAAACGAGCAGTACTTC.

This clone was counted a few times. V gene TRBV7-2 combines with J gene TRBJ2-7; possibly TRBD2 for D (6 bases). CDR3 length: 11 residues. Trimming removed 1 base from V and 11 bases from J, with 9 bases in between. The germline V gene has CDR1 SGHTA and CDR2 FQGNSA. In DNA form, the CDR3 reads TGTGCCAGCAGCTTAGGCGGGGAGAAGTACTTC. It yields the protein CASSLGGEKYF.

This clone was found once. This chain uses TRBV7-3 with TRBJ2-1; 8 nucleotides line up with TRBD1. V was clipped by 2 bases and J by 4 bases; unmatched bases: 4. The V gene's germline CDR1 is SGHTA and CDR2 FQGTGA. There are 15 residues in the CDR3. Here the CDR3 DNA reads TGTGCCAGCAGCTTACGACAGGGGAAATACAATGAGCAGTTCTTC. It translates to CASSLRQGKYNEQFF.

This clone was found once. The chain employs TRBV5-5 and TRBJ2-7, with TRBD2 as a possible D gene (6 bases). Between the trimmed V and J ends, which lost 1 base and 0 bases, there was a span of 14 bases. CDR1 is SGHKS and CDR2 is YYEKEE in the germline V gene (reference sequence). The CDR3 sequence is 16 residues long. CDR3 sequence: CASSLWASARSYEQYF. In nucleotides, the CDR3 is TGTGCCAGCAGCTTGTGGGCTAGCGCCCGCTCCTACGAGCAGTACTTC. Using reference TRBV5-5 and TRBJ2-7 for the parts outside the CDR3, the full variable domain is DAGVTQSPTHLIKTRGQQVTLRCSPISGHKSVSWYQQVLGQGPQFIFQYYEKEERGRGNFPDRFSARQFPNYSSELNVNALLLGDSALYLCASSLWASARSYEQYFGPGTRLTVT.

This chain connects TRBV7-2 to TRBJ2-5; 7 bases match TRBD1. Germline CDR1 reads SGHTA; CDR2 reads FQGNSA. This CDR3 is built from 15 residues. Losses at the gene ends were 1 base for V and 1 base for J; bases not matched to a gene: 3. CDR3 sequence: CASSLGGGPQETQYF. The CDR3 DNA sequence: TGTGCCAGCAGCTTAGGAGGGGGCCCCCAAGAGACCCAGTACTTC.